These T cell receptor beta chains were read from a single sample in a study of shared clonotypes between healthy human individuals. Data came from immunoSEQ multiplex PCR; TCRdb stores just in-frame clones and leaves some out. In the table there are around 2.1 million clones, approximately 96% of which are singletons. The sample comprised naive CD4+ T cells sorted from blood. All receptors derive from a man between 18 and 35 years old in good health. CDR3s include the opening cysteine and the closing phenylalanine or tryptophan. Fields, in order: V gene, clone size, D gene, J gene, CDR3 protein, CDR3 DNA. A D gene is named only where the DNA matches it firmly. The size of a clone is reported for some rows only, either as once, few or many, or as a class for expanded clones.

V: TRBV27; size: .; D: TRBD1; J: TRBJ1-1; CDR3: CASSPLDRPITEAFF; DNA: TGTGCCAGCAGTCCCCTGGACAGGCCCATCACTGAAGCTTTCTTT
V: TRBV9; size: .; D: .; J: TRBJ1-2; CDR3: CASSPQGGQVLNGYTF; DNA: TGTGCCAGCAGCCCACAAGGGGGGCAGGTATTAAATGGCTACACCTTC
V: TRBV7-9; size: .; D: .; J: TRBJ2-7; CDR3: CASSSNSRNEQYF; DNA: TGTGCCAGCAGCTCTAACAGCAGGAACGAGCAGTACTTC
V: TRBV19; size: .; D: .; J: TRBJ2-6; CDR3: CASSIAALFQGLSANVLTF; DNA: TGTGCCAGTAGTATAGCAGCCCTTTTCCAGGGCTTAAGCGCCAACGTCCTGACTTTC
V: TRBV5-1; size: .; D: .; J: TRBJ2-7; CDR3: CASSGTSSSYEQYF; DNA: TGCGCCAGCAGCGGGACGTCGAGCTCCTACGAGCAGTACTTC
V: TRBV10-1; size: .; D: TRBD2; J: TRBJ2-3; CDR3: CASSESATSSDTQYF; DNA: TGCGCCAGCAGTGAGTCGGCGACTAGCTCAGATACGCAGTATTTT
V: TRBV5-4; size: .; D: TRBD2; J: TRBJ2-3; CDR3: CASSSGLAGGEADTQYF; DNA: TGTGCCAGCAGCTCGGGACTAGCGGGAGGAGAGGCAGATACGCAGTATTTT
V: TRBV18; size: .; D: .; J: TRBJ1-1; CDR3: CASSPVGTENTEAFF; DNA: TGTGCCAGCTCACCCGTGGGGACGGAGAACACTGAAGCTTTCTTT
V: TRBV7-9; size: .; D: .; J: TRBJ1-1; CDR3: CASRSMGGRTEAFF; DNA: TGTGCCAGCAGGTCGATGGGGGGGAGGACTGAAGCTTTCTTT
V: TRBV12-5; size: .; D: .; J: TRBJ1-2; CDR3: CASGDGEQSRASNYGYTF; DNA: TGTGCTAGTGGTGACGGGGAACAGTCCCGTGCCTCTAACTATGGCTACACCTTC
V: TRBV20-1; size: .; D: .; J: TRBJ1-2; CDR3: CSAQADGYTF; DNA: TGCAGTGCTCAGGCAGATGGCTACACCTTC
V: TRBV28; size: .; D: TRBD1; J: TRBJ1-6; CDR3: CASSVQGARRNSPLHF; DNA: TGTGCCAGCAGTGTCCAGGGGGCACGTCGGAATTCACCCCTCCACTTT
V: TRBV10-3; size: .; D: TRBD2; J: TRBJ2-1; CDR3: CAIKTSGGFREQFF; DNA: TGTGCCATCAAAACTAGCGGGGGGTTTCGTGAGCAGTTCTTC
V: TRBV7-2; size: .; D: TRBD1; J: TRBJ2-1; CDR3: CATTTGVIFHEQFF; DNA: TGTGCCACCACGACAGGGGTAATATTCCATGAGCAGTTCTTC
V: TRBV6-6; size: once; D: .; J: TRBJ2-3; CDR3: CASRRTYTSTDTQYF; DNA: TGTGCCAGCAGGCGGACTTACACTAGCACAGATACGCAGTATTTT
V: TRBV19; size: .; D: TRBD1; J: TRBJ1-5; CDR3: CASSIGGQGHQPQHF; DNA: TGTGCCAGTAGTATAGGGGGACAGGGCCATCAGCCCCAGCATTTT
V: TRBV28; size: .; D: .; J: TRBJ1-2; CDR3: CASSLAVYGYTF; DNA: TGTGCCAGCAGTTTAGCCGTATATGGCTACACCTTC
V: TRBV6-4; size: .; D: .; J: TRBJ1-2; CDR3: CASSDSRAKGNGYTF; DNA: TGTGCCAGCAGTGACTCGAGGGCAAAGGGGAATGGCTACACCTTC
V: TRBV27; size: once; D: TRBD1; J: TRBJ1-5; CDR3: CASSSGQGTPQPQHF; DNA: TGTGCCAGCAGTTCGGGACAGGGGACCCCACAGCCCCAGCATTTT
V: TRBV6-5; size: .; D: .; J: TRBJ2-5; CDR3: CASSSARGSGETQYF; DNA: TGTGCCAGCAGCTCTGCCAGGGGCAGTGGAGAGACCCAGTACTTC
V: TRBV5-4; size: .; D: .; J: TRBJ1-1; CDR3: CASSPMEANTEAFF; DNA: TGTGCCAGCAGCCCCATGGAGGCGAACACTGAAGCTTTCTTT
V: TRBV5-1; size: .; D: .; J: TRBJ2-6; CDR3: CASSTPGANVLTF; DNA: TGCGCCAGCAGCACGCCTGGGGCCAACGTCCTGACTTTC
V: TRBV7-9; size: .; D: TRBD1; J: TRBJ1-3; CDR3: CASSPGQGDRNTIYF; DNA: TGTGCCAGCAGCCCCGGACAGGGGGATAGAAACACCATATATTTT
V: TRBV5-1; size: .; D: .; J: TRBJ2-3; CDR3: CASSLGLDTQYF; DNA: TGCGCCAGCAGTCTCGGGCTAGATACGCAGTATTTT
V: TRBV28; size: .; D: .; J: TRBJ1-5; CDR3: CASSLDQPQHF; DNA: TGTGCCAGCAGTTTAGATCAGCCCCAGCATTTT
V: TRBV28; size: .; D: .; J: TRBJ2-7; CDR3: CASSVQGVEQYF; DNA: TGTGCCAGCAGTGTCCAGGGAGTTGAGCAGTACTTC